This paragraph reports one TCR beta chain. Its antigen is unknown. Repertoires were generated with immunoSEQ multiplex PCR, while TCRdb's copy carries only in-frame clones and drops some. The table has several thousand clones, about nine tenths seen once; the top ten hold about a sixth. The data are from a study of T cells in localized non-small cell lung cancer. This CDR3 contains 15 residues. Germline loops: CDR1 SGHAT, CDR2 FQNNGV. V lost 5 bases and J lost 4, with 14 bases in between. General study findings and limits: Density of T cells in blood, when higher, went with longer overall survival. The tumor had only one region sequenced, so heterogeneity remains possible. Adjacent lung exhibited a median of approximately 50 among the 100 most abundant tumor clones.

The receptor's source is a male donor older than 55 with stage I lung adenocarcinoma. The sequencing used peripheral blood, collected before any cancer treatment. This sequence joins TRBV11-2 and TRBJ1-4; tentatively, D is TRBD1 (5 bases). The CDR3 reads CASSPSSGFNEKLFF. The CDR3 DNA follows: TGTGCCAGCAGCCCTAGTTCAGGGTTTAATGAAAAACTGTTTTTT.